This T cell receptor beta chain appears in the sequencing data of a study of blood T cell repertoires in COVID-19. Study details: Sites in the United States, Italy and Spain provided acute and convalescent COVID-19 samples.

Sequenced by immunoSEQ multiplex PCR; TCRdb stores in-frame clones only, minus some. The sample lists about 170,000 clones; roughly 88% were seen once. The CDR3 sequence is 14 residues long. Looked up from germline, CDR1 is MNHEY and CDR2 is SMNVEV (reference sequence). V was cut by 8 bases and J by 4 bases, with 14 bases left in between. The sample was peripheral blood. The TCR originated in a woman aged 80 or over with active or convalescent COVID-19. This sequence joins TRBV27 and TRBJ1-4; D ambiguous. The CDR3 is CASGLPVGNEKLFF. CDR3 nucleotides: TGTGCCAGCGGACTCCCAGTGGGTAATGAAAAACTGTTTTTT.